This TCR beta chain appears in the sequencing data of a study of technical replicates of blood from a handful of donors. This clone has a handful of counts. Sequenced by immunoSEQ multiplex PCR; TCRdb stores in-frame clones only, minus some. The data show about 68,000 clones, around 97% seen once. CDR1 and CDR2 (germline): SGDLS, YYNGEE. CDR3 length equals 14 residues. The V segment lost 4 bases and the J segment 4 bases; nucleotides outside the gene matches: 7. The origin of this receptor is a human donor in good health. The genes are TRBV9 and TRBJ1-2; 7 nucleotides agree with TRBD1. The sample was T cells isolated from PBMCs. The CDR3 bases are TGTGCCAGCAGCTCTCCGGGACAGTCCTATGGCTACACCTTC. Protein: CASSSPGQSYGYTF.